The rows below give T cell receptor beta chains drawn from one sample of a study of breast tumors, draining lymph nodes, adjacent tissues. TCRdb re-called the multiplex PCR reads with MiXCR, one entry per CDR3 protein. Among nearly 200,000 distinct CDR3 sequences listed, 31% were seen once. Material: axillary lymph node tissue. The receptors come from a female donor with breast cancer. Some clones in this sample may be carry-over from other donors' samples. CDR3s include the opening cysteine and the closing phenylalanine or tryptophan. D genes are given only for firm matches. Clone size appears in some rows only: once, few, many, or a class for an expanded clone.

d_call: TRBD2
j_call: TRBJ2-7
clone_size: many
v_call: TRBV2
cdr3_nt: TGTGCCAGCACTCCCGGGGGGGGGGTGGTCTACGAGCAGTACTTC
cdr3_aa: CASTPGGGVVYEQYF

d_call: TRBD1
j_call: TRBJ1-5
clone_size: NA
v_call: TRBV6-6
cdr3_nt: TGTGCCAGCATCTCCGGGACAGGGGGCCTAAGTCAGCCCCAGCATTTT
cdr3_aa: CASISGTGGLSQPQHF

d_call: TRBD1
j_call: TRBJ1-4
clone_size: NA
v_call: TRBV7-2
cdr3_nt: TGTGCCAGCAGCTTAGAAACAGGGGGTGGAAAACTGTTTTTT
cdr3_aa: CASSLETGGGKLFF

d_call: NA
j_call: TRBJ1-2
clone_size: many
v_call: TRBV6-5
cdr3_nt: TGTGCCAGCAGCAGGAGGGGGTACGATGGCTACACCTTC
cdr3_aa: CASSRRGYDGYTF

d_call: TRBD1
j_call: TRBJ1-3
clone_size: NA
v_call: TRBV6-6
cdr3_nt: TGTGCCACCGTCGAGGGGACAGGGGGCGACGGCTACACCATATATTTT
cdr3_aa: CATVEGTGGDGYTIYF

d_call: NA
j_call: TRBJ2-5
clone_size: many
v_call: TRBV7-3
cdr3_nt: TGTGCCAGCAGCTCGACATTTCAAGAGACCCAGTACTTC
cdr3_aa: CASSSTFQETQYF

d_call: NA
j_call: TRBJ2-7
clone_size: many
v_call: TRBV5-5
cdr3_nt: TGTGCCAGCAGCCTACGCTTCCCCTCCTACGAGCAGTACTTC
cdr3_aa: CASSLRFPSYEQYF

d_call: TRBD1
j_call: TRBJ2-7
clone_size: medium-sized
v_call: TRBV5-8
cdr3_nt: TGTGCCAGCAGCCCGGGACAGGGGGCCTACGAGCAGTACTTC
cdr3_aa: CASSPGQGAYEQYF

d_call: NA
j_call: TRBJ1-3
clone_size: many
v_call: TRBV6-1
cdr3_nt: TGTGCCAGCAGTGAGGGAGGATTTGTAAACACCATATATTTT
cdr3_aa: CASSEGGFVNTIYF

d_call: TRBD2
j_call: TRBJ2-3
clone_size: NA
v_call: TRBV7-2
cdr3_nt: TGTGCCAGCAGTCATGAGGGGACTAGCGGCTACAATGAGCAGTATTTT
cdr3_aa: CASSHEGTSGYNEQYF

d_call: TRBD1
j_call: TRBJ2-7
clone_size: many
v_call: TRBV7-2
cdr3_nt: TGTGCCAGCAGCTTACGGGGCGGACAGGCCTACGAGCAGTACTTC
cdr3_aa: CASSLRGGQAYEQYF

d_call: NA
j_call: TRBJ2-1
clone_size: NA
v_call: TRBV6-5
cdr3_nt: TGTGCCAGCAGTTACTCGATGGCGGAACCCCCTTTACTTGAGCAGTTCTTC
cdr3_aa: CASSYSMAEPPLLEQFF

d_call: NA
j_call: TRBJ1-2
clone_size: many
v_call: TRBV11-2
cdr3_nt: TGTGCCAGCAGTCCAGGGTTTGGCTACACCTTC
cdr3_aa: CASSPGFGYTF

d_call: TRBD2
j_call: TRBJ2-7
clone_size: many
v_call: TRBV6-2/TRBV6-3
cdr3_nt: TGTGCCAGCAGAGTAGCGGGGGGGAGACCCTACGAGCAGTACTTC
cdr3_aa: CASRVAGGRPYEQYF

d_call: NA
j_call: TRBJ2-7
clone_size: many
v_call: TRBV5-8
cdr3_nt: TGTGCCAGCAGCTTAAGGCAAACGAGCTCCTACGAGCAGTACTTC
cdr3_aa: CASSLRQTSSYEQYF

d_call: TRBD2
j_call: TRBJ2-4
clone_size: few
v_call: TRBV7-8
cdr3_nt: TGTGCCAGCAGCTTATGGGGACTAGCGGGGGGGCCGGCCAAAAACATTCAGTACTTC
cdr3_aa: CASSLWGLAGGPAKNIQYF

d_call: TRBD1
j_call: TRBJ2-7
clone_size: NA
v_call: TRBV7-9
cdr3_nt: TGTGCCAGCAGTAACGAAGGGACAGGGGGATCCGAGCAGCACTTC
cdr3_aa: CASSNEGTGGSEQHF

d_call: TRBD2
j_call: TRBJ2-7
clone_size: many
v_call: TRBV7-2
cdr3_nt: TGTGCCAGCAGTTTAATGGGACTAGCGGGAGGCGAGCAGTACTTC
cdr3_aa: CASSLMGLAGGEQYF

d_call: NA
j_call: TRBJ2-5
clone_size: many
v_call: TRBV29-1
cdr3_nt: TGCAGCGTTGCGGGCCCTGACGAGGGGCCCGGGGAGACCCAGTACTTC
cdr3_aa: CSVAGPDEGPGETQYF

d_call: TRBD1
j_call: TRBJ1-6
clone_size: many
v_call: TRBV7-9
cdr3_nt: TGTGCCAGCCGCGGACAGGGAACACCCCTCCACTTT
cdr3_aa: CASRGQGTPLHF

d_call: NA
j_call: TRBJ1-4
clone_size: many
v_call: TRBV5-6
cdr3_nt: TGTGCCAGCAGCTTTCTGGGATATAACAGTCCTAATGAAAAACTGTTTTTT
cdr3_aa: CASSFLGYNSPNEKLFF

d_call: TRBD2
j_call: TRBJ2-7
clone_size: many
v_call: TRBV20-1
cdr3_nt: TGCAGTGCTAGATTCCCTAGCGGGGCATACGAGCAGTACTTC
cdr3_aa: CSARFPSGAYEQYF

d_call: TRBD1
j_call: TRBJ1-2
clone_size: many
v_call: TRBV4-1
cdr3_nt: TGCGCCAGCAGCTCCAGGGGGGACCTAGCTAACTATGGCTACACCTTC
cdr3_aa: CASSSRGDLANYGYTF

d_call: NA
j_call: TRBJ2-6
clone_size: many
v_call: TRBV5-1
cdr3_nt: TGCGCCAGCAGCTTAGAGGGGGTCTCTGGGGCCAACGTCCTGACTTTC
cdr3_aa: CASSLEGVSGANVLTF

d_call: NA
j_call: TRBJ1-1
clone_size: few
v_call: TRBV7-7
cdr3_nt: TGTGCCAGCAGTTATGGACAGAACACTGAAGCTTTCTTT
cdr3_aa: CASSYGQNTEAFF